Presented here are 24 T cell receptor beta chains from one specimen sequenced in a study of shared clonotypes between healthy human individuals. Here immunoSEQ multiplex PCR was the method, and the copy in TCRdb shows in-frame clones only, minus some. The sample consists of about half a million clones, around 73% of them appearing once. The sample comprised PBMCs. These receptors were taken from a woman aged 40-49 years in good health. Some clones in this sample may be carry-over from other donors' samples.

This clone has a count of ten or more. V is TRBV6-5 and J is TRBJ2-2, with D hard to call. V lost 2 bases and J lost 6, with 13 bases in between. The CDR3 consists of 15 residues. CDR1 and CDR2 from the germline V gene are MNHEY and SVGAGI. As DNA, the CDR3 is TGTGCCAGCAGTTACCGATGGTCTACCCCCGGGGAGCTGTTTTTT. The encoded protein is CASSYRWSTPGELFF.

This sequence joins TRBV5-6 and TRBJ2-1, with TRBD2 identical over 9 bases. The CDR3 covers 16 residues. Germline CDR1 and CDR2: SGHDT and YYEEEE. V lost 3 bases to trimming and J lost 10 bases; unmatched junction nucleotides: 14. The CDR3: CASSSPKREVYYEQFF. The CDR3 nucleotides read TGTGCCAGCAGCTCCCCTAAGCGGGAGGTATATTACGAGCAGTTCTTC.

Concerning this clone itself: A far larger clone is one base from this, pointing to a likely read error. The chain joins TRBV6-1 to TRBJ2-7, with D perhaps matching TRBD2 (5 bases). Germline CDR1 and CDR2: MNHNS and SASEGT. The V end lost 5 bases, the J end lost 6 bases, and 17 bases lay between the germline ends. There are 14 residues in the CDR3. In DNA, the CDR3 is TGTGCCAGCAGTTTTGGGCTAGAGGGCTGCGAGCAGTACTTC. Its protein product is CASSFGLEGCEQYF.

The chain carries TRBV30 and TRBJ2-1; 16 nucleotides align to TRBD2. V gave up 7 bases and J gave up 0 bases; unmatched junction bases: 15. Germline CDR1 reads GTSNPN; CDR2 reads SVGIG (reference sequence). The CDR3 has 20 residues. This chain's CDR3 is CASRPHEGLAGGHSYNEQFF. The CDR3, as DNA: TGTGCCTCACGACCGCACGAGGGACTAGCGGGAGGGCACTCCTACAATGAGCAGTTCTTC.

The chain combines TRBV18 with TRBJ2-3, with 7 bases fitting TRBD1. Germline CDR1 reads KGHSH; CDR2 reads LQKENI. This CDR3 comprises 15 residues. V lost 4 bases, J lost 5 bases, and 9 bases stayed unmatched. The CDR3 region is CASSLGQMMGDTQYF. In nucleotides, the CDR3 is TGTGCCAGCTCACTGGGACAGATGATGGGAGATACGCAGTATTTT.

The chain recombines TRBV29-1 with TRBJ2-3; 12 bases are a match to TRBD2. CDR1 and CDR2 (germline): SQVTM, ANQGSEA. V was pared by 8 bases and J by 1 base, with 7 bases of the junction left unmatched. This CDR3 has 15 amino acids. CDR3 coding DNA: TGCAGCTCAGGACTAGCGGGACCTGGCACAGATACGCAGTATTTT. It is translated as CSSGLAGPGTDTQYF.

The chain has TRBV5-1 and TRBJ2-2; TRBD1 aligns across 8 bases. Per the germline V gene, CDR1 is SGHRS and CDR2 is YFSETQ. V was clipped by 4 bases and J by 3 bases; unmatched bases: 5. CDR3 length equals 15 residues. In nucleotides, the CDR3 is TGCGCCAGCAGCGTGGAGACAGGGGACACCGGGGAGCTGTTTTTT. Translated: CASSVETGDTGELFF. Based on the CDR3 plus reference TRBV5-1 and TRBJ2-2, the full variable domain is KAGVTQTPRYLIKTRGQQVTLSCSPISGHRSVSWYQQTPGQGLQFLFEYFSETQRNKGNFPGRFSGRQFSNSRSEMNVSTLELGDSALYLCASSVETGDTGELFFGEGSRLTVL.

This clone was recorded at least ten times. The chain has TRBV5-8 and TRBJ1-1; D not resolved. Looked up from germline, CDR1 is SGHTS and CDR2 is YDEGEE. The CDR3 runs to 12 residues. V lost 6 bases and J lost 0, with 6 bases in between. CDR3 DNA: TGTGCCAGCATCACCTTGAACACTGAAGCTTTCTTT. It translates to CASITLNTEAFF.

The chain combines TRBV5-1 with TRBJ2-1, with D tentatively TRBD2 (5 bases). CDR3 length: 15 residues. Trimming shortened V by 0 bases and J by 6 bases, and 13 bases separated the two germline ends. Germline V CDR1 and CDR2: SGHRS, YFSETQ. In DNA, the CDR3 is TGCGCCAGCAGCTTGGAGCGGCGCTGGGTCAATGAGCAGTTCTTC. Translated, it gives CASSLERRWVNEQFF.

The chain uses TRBV9 and TRBJ1-4; no clear D. The CDR3 runs to 14 residues. V lost 0 bases, J lost 7 bases, and 10 bases lay in between. Germline assignment: CDR1 SGDLS and CDR2 YYNGEE. CDR3 nucleotide sequence: TGTGCCAGCAGCGTAGGGCCCGAGGGTGAAAAACTGTTTTTT. Translation: CASSVGPEGEKLFF.

The chain couples TRBV28 to TRBJ2-5; 7 nucleotides align to TRBD1. The CDR3 consists of 15 residues. The J segment lost 0 bases and the V segment lost 2 bases, leaving 3 bases of the junction unmatched. Germline V gives CDR1 MDHEN, CDR2 SYDVKM. CDR3 nucleotides: TGTGCCAGCAGTTTAACAGGGGAGAACCAAGAGACCCAGTACTTC. Translating gives CASSLTGENQETQYF.

Worth noting for this clone: At one boundary the junction diverges from the germline segment, which might be a read error. Other DNA sequences within the sample encode an identical CDR3. V is TRBV7-2 and J is TRBJ1-2; tentative D call: TRBD1 (5 bases). This CDR3 contains 15 residues. CDR1 is SGHTA, CDR2 FQGNSA, per germline. The CDR3: CASSLSTRGVEGYTF. The CDR3, as DNA: TGTGCTAGCAGCTTATCCACACGGGGGGTTGAGGGCTACACCTTC.

The chain combines TRBV5-4 with TRBJ2-1; 10 bases align to TRBD2. CDR1 is SGHNT and CDR2 is YYREEE in the germline V gene (reference sequence). CDR3 length equals 16 residues. V dropped 3 bases and J dropped 6; count of bases not matched to a gene: 9. CDR3 loop: CASSSYSGRRSNEQFF. CDR3 bases: TGTGCCAGCAGCTCCTATAGCGGGAGGCGCAGCAATGAGCAGTTCTTC.

This clone was detected ten times or more. Other DNA sequences within the sample encode an identical CDR3. The chain carries TRBV28 and TRBJ2-3; tentatively, D is TRBD1 or TRBD2 (6 bases each). Trimming left V 6 bases short and J 2 bases short, with 15 bases between. Germline CDR1 is MDHEN and CDR2 is SYDVKM. The CDR3 loop spans 15 amino acids. The CDR3 DNA reads TGTGCCAGCAGCCTTGGGGGCGGGGACACAGATACGCAGTATTTT. It codes for CASSLGGGDTDTQYF.

The V gene is TRBV28, the J gene TRBJ2-5, with 11 bases identical to TRBD1. Germline CDR1 reads MDHEN; CDR2 reads SYDVKM. V dropped 3 bases and J dropped 5; count of bases not matched to a gene: 2. The CDR3 totals 14 residues. The CDR3 region is CASSFRDRGETQYF. The CDR3 region has the DNA TGTGCCAGCAGTTTCAGGGACAGGGGGGAGACCCAGTACTTC.

V and J are TRBV11-2 and TRBJ2-2; 10 positions match TRBD2. The germline CDR1 and CDR2 sequences are SGHAT and FQNNGV. Unmatched junction bases numbered 8, after V lost 5 bases and J lost 5 bases. The CDR3 is 16 residues long. Written as DNA, the CDR3 is TGTGCCAGCAGCACCCCTAGCGGGAGAGGTACCGGGGAGCTGTTTTTT. It yields the protein CASSTPSGRGTGELFF.

The rearrangement joins TRBV7-2 to TRBJ2-1; TRBD2 matches 13 bases. Trimming cost V 5 bases and J 6 bases; bases outside gene matches: 7. The CDR3 covers 16 residues. CDR1 and CDR2 from the germline V gene are SGHTA and FQGNSA. The CDR3 region is CASSQTLAGGFNEQFF. For the CDR3, the DNA is TGTGCCAGCAGCCAAACACTAGCGGGAGGGTTCAATGAGCAGTTCTTC.

The chain links TRBV11-2 to TRBJ2-1; D is possibly TRBD2 (6 bases). Germline assignment: CDR1 SGHAT and CDR2 FQNNGV. V lost 4 bases and J 4 bases, leaving 11 bases between the germline ends. CDR3 length equals 14 residues. DNA for the CDR3: TGTGCCAGCAGCTACGGGGGAGATTACAATGAGCAGTTCTTC. Translating it yields CASSYGGDYNEQFF. The full variable domain, in which reference TRBV11-2 and TRBJ2-1 provide the parts outside the CDR3, is EAGVAQSPRYKIIEKRQSVAFWCNPISGHATLYWYQQILGQGPKLLIQFQNNGVVDDSQLPKDRFSAERLKGVDSTLKIQPAKLEDSAVYLCASSYGGDYNEQFFGPGTRLTVL.

The rearrangement joins TRBV11-3 to TRBJ2-3; D unresolved. V lost 1 base, J lost 3 bases, and 8 bases lay in between. The CDR3 loop spans 14 amino acids. Germline V gives CDR1 SGHNT, CDR2 YENEEA. The CDR3 DNA sequence: TGTGCCAGCAGCTTAGTTGGAGCTACAGATACGCAGTATTTT. Translated: CASSLVGATDTQYF. Filled out from reference TRBV11-3 and TRBJ2-3, the complete variable domain reads EAGVVQSPRYKIIEKKQPVAFWCNPISGHNTLYWYLQNLGQGPELLIRYENEEAVDDSQLPKDRFSAERLKGVDSTLKIQPAELGDSAVYLCASSLVGATDTQYFGPGTRLTVL.

The chain combines TRBV11-2 with TRBJ2-3, with D possibly matching TRBD1 (6 bases). This CDR3 contains 15 residues. Germline CDR1 and CDR2: SGHAT and FQNNGV. Trimming shortened V by 3 bases and J by 6 bases, and 16 bases separated the two germline ends. CDR3 residues: CASSFGQPSGDTQYF. The CDR3 DNA is TGTGCCAGCAGCTTTGGACAGCCTTCGGGGGATACGCAGTATTTT.

As to this clone: This likely traces to a read error, being one base from a far larger clone. V usage is TRBV28 and J usage is TRBJ1-4; perhaps TRBD1 as D (6 bases). CDR1 is MDHEN and CDR2 is SYDVKM in the germline V gene. The CDR3 has 14 residues. The CDR3 DNA sequence: TGTGCCAGCTGTAAACAGGGAAGACAGGAAAAACTGCTTTTT. As protein: CASCKQGRQEKLLF.

V gene TRBV2 combines with J gene TRBJ1-4; D may be TRBD1 (6 bases). V gave up 6 bases and J gave up 4 bases, with 15 bases separating them. CDR1 is SNHLY and CDR2 is FYNNEI in the germline V gene. CDR3 length: 15 amino acids. The CDR3: CASSPDRTRNEKLFF. The CDR3 DNA follows: TGTGCCAGCAGCCCTGACAGGACTCGTAATGAAAAACTGTTTTTT.

Note on this clone: The missing conserved phenylalanine or tryptophan at the end of this CDR3 makes a read error likely. V gene TRBV11-2 combines with J gene TRBJ1-1, with D tentatively TRBD1 (5 bases). The length of the CDR3 is 12 residues. Germline V lookup: CDR1 SGHAT, CDR2 FQNNGV. Deletions cut 3 bases from V and 4 bases from J, with 6 bases between. CDR3 sequence: CASSFGGTEAFL. DNA of the CDR3: TGTGCCAGCAGCTTTGGGGGCACTGAAGCTTTCCTT.

The V gene is TRBV28, the J gene TRBJ1-2, with D possibly being TRBD1 (6 bases). The V end was cut by 5 bases, the J end by 2 bases, with 18 bases between. Germline V gene lookup returns CDR1 MDHEN and CDR2 SYDVKM. The CDR3 contains 16 residues. The CDR3 reads CASSTPGTPSNYGYTF. For the CDR3, the DNA is TGTGCCAGCAGTACCCCCGGGACACCGTCAAACTATGGCTACACCTTC.